The 25 T cell receptor beta chains below come from one sample, sequenced in a study of blood T cell repertoires in COVID-19. Only in-frame clones appear in the TCRdb table, and some are missing; sequencing was by immunoSEQ multiplex PCR. Counted here are roughly 130,000 clones, about four fifths occurring once; the ten biggest clones make up over 3%. Sequenced material: PBMCs or T cells enriched from blood (not recorded which). These TCRs come from a woman in her twenties or thirties who had recovered from COVID-19.

The chain combines TRBV6-9 with TRBJ2-1; 11 bases are shared with TRBD2. CDR3 length equals 16 residues. After removal of 2 bases from V and 15 bases from J, the junction contained 15 bases not matched to a gene. CDR1 is MNHGY, CDR2 SVAAGI, per germline. CDR3 region: CASSYTPGLAGGPLFF. In nucleotides, the CDR3 is TGTGCCAGCAGTTATACCCCCGGGCTAGCGGGGGGTCCTTTGTTCTTC.

The chain carries TRBV6-4 and TRBJ2-1, with 10 bases lining up with TRBD2. After removal of 4 bases from V and 6 bases from J, the junction contained 6 bases not matched to a gene. Germline lookup yields CDR1 MRHNA and CDR2 SNTAGT. The CDR3 sequence is 15 residues long. CDR3 bases: TGTGCCAGCAGTGTAACCGGGACTAGCGTCAATGAGCAGTTCTTC. As protein: CASSVTGTSVNEQFF.

CDR3 sequence: CASSRGGTAEAFF. The CDR3 DNA sequence: TGTGCCAGCAGCCGCGGGGGGACCGCCGAAGCTTTCTTT. The rearrangement links TRBV2 to TRBJ1-1, with a tentative D call TRBD1 (5 bases). Germline V gives CDR1 SNHLY, CDR2 FYNNEI. The V end was cut by 6 bases, the J end by 8 bases, with 16 bases between. The CDR3 loop spans 13 amino acids.

The chain employs TRBV24-1 and TRBJ2-1, with D perhaps TRBD1 (5 bases). Between the trimmed V and J ends, which lost 2 bases and 9 bases, there was a span of 13 bases. CDR1 and CDR2 from the germline V gene are KGHDR and SFDVKD. The CDR3 runs 14 residues. The CDR3: CATSDYPRVSEQFF. DNA of the CDR3: TGTGCCACCAGTGATTACCCCAGGGTTAGTGAGCAGTTCTTC.

V usage is TRBV4-2 and J usage is TRBJ1-2; unclear D gene. The CDR3 is 15 residues long. Germline V gene sequence: CDR1 LGHNA, CDR2 YNFKEQ. Trimming removed 0 bases from V and 8 bases from J, with 16 bases in between. CDR3 coding DNA: TGTGCCAGCAGCCAAGAAGCGTCAACCAAGAGCGGCTACACCTTC. It is translated as CASSQEASTKSGYTF.

The rearrangement links TRBV7-3 to TRBJ2-2; 9 nucleotides agree with TRBD1. The ends lost 7 bases at V and 4 bases at J; junction bases unmatched: 7. The CDR3 is 15 residues long. Germline V CDR1 and CDR2: SGHTA, FQGTGA. The DNA for the CDR3 is TGTGCCAGCACCAAAGGGACAGGGTCCACCGGGGAGCTGTTTTTT. It translates to CASTKGTGSTGELFF.

The gene calls are TRBV7-9 and TRBJ2-2, with a weak D call TRBD1 (5 bases). The CDR3 length is 15 residues. With 2 bases removed from V and 3 bases from J, the gap between germline ends came to 10 bases. CDR1 and CDR2 from the germline V gene are SEHNR and FQNEAQ (reference sequence). The CDR3: CASSLKSRDTGELFF. For the CDR3, the DNA is TGTGCCAGCAGCTTAAAGTCCAGGGACACCGGGGAGCTGTTTTTT.

On this clone itself: Germline is not matched at one junction end, which may reflect a read error. The CDR3 coding sequence is TGCAGTGCTAGGTGGAAGGGGACAGGACTTTTT. It yields the protein CSARWKGTGLF. This sequence joins TRBV20-1 and TRBJ1-1; 8 bases align to TRBD1. Germline V lookup: CDR1 DFQATT, CDR2 SNEGSKA (reference sequence). The CDR3 totals 11 residues.

This rearrangement joins TRBV6-2 or TRBV6-3 to TRBJ2-1; 7 bases align to TRBD1. The germline gives CDR1 MNHEY, CDR2 SVGEGT. The CDR3 is made up of 14 amino acids. With 2 bases clipped from V and 3 bases from J, the junction kept 1 base outside the gene matches. The CDR3 region has the DNA TGTGCCAGCAGTTACGGGACAGACTACAATGAGCAGTTCTTC. Amino acid sequence: CASSYGTDYNEQFF.

This sequence joins TRBV23-1 and TRBJ1-5; TRBD1 aligns across 7 bases. TRBV23-1 is designated an ORF whose function remains uncertain. The V and J ends lost 8 bases and 4 bases, in that order; junction bases with no gene match: 14. The CDR3 is 16 amino acids. The chain's CDR3 is CASPRTKGADNQPQHF. The CDR3 region has the DNA TGCGCCAGCCCCCGGACCAAGGGGGCGGATAATCAGCCCCAGCATTTT.

The J gene is TRBJ2-4, the V gene TRBV5-4, with D perhaps TRBD1 (9 bases). The V end was cut by 4 bases, the J end by 7 bases, with 21 bases between. This CDR3 has 16 residues. In germline, CDR1 is SGHNT, CDR2 YYREEE (reference sequence). The CDR3 nucleotides are TGTGCCAGCAGCCCGGACAGGGGACTAGGGGTTAACATTCAGTACTTC. Translation gives CASSPDRGLGVNIQYF.

This sequence joins TRBV9 and TRBJ2-3; TRBD2 agrees at 9 bases. V was clipped by 0 bases and J by 4 bases; unmatched bases: 6. The CDR3 is made up of 16 amino acids. From germline, CDR1 is SGDLS and CDR2 YYNGEE. Here the CDR3 reads CASSVDGSGRADTQYF. The CDR3 bases are TGTGCCAGCAGCGTAGATGGTAGCGGGAGAGCAGATACGCAGTATTTT.

The chain employs TRBV9 and TRBJ2-3; 9 positions match TRBD2. Germline values: CDR1 SGDLS, CDR2 YYNGEE. This CDR3 spans 16 amino acids. V trimming: 0 bases; J trimming: 6 bases; junction bases outside the gene matches: 8. The CDR3: CASSVVTSGPQDTQYF. DNA for the CDR3: TGTGCCAGCAGCGTAGTGACTAGCGGACCGCAGGATACGCAGTATTTT.

The chain joins TRBV19 to TRBJ1-6; D call uncertain. The CDR3 is made up of 16 amino acids. Germline assignment: CDR1 LNHDA and CDR2 SQIVND (reference sequence). V was trimmed by 6 bases and J by 5 bases, leaving 17 bases between them. The DNA of the CDR3 is TGTGCCAGTAGCCCGTTACTTTCGGGGAATAATTCACCCCTCCACTTT. It codes for CASSPLLSGNNSPLHF.

The chain carries TRBV7-3 and TRBJ1-5; D unclear. Germline V gene data show CDR1 as SGHTA and CDR2 as FQGTGA. The CDR3 has 13 amino acids. V gave up 6 bases and J gave up 5 bases, with 11 bases separating them. The CDR3 DNA follows: TGTGCCAGCAGTCTACGCCGGGATCAGCCCCAGCATTTT. It encodes CASSLRRDQPQHF. Using reference TRBV7-3 and TRBJ1-5 for the parts outside the CDR3, the full variable domain is GAGVSQTPSNKVTEKGKYVELRCDPISGHTALYWYRQSLGQGPEFLIYFQGTGAADDSGLPNDRFFAVRPEGSVSTLKIQRTERGDSAVYLCASSLRRDQPQHFGDGTRLSIL.

The gene calls are TRBV3-1 (or the pseudogene TRBV3-2) and TRBJ2-2; 16 bases are shared with TRBD2. This CDR3 has 18 residues. Germline loops: CDR1 LGHDT, CDR2 YNNKEL (reference sequence). The V gene end was trimmed by 3 bases and the J gene end by 6 bases; junction bases not matched to a gene: 7. The CDR3 DNA reads TGTGCCAGCAGCCACGGGACTAGCGGGAGGGCTTTCCCCGGGGAGCTGTTTTTT. Its protein product is CASSHGTSGRAFPGELFF.

The genes are TRBV5-1 and TRBJ1-4; 10 bases are shared with TRBD1. Unmatched junction bases numbered 4, after V lost 4 bases and J lost 4 bases. CDR1 SGHRS and CDR2 YFSETQ come from the germline V gene. The CDR3 has 15 amino acids. The CDR3 region has the DNA TGCGCCAGCAGCCTCAGGGACAGGGGTAATGAAAAACTGTTTTTT. It is translated as CASSLRDRGNEKLFF.

The CDR3 DNA sequence: TGTGCCAGCAGTGAATTCCCGAGCTCCTACAATGAGCAGTTCTTC. This encodes CASSEFPSSYNEQFF. The V and J genes are TRBV2 and TRBJ2-1; D not resolved. The CDR3 has 15 amino acids. V gave up 2 bases and J gave up 0 bases, with 8 bases separating them. Germline values: CDR1 SNHLY, CDR2 FYNNEI.

The CDR3, as DNA: TGTGCCAGTAGTATTGGACAGGTTTTGGGTGAGCAGTTCTTC. As protein: CASSIGQVLGEQFF. This chain uses TRBV19 with TRBJ2-1; 7 bases match TRBD1. V was clipped by 3 bases and J by 9 bases; unmatched bases: 8. The CDR3 is made up of 14 amino acids. Germline CDR1 reads LNHDA; CDR2 reads SQIVND (reference sequence). Full variable domain (rest looked up from reference TRBV19 and TRBJ2-1): DGGITQSPKYLFRKEGQNVTLSCEQNLNHDAMYWYRQDPGQGLRLIYYSQIVNDFQKGDIAEGYSVSREKKESFPLTVTSAQKNPTAFYLCASSIGQVLGEQFFGPGTRLTVL.

The chain has TRBV7-9 and TRBJ1-2; D gene ambiguous. This CDR3 has 15 residues. V was shortened by 4 bases and J by 6 bases, with 18 bases between the two germline ends. Germline CDR1 is SEHNR and CDR2 is FQNEAQ (reference sequence). The CDR3 region is CASSSLPAKRDGYTF. CDR3 DNA: TGTGCCAGCAGCTCCCTTCCGGCCAAGAGGGATGGCTACACCTTC.

This chain's CDR3 is CASSLLVRTEAFF. CDR3 nucleotides: TGTGCCAGCAGTTTATTGGTGCGGACTGAAGCTTTCTTT. The chain employs TRBV28 and TRBJ1-1; D unclear. Trimming left V 1 base short and J 5 bases short, with 8 bases between. Looked up from germline, CDR1 is MDHEN and CDR2 is SYDVKM. The CDR3 is 13 amino acids.

In this sample, this clone turned up a few times. CDR3 sequence reads: CASSRTGEVNQPQHF. CDR3 DNA: TGTGCCAGCAGCAGGACAGGGGAGGTCAATCAGCCCCAGCATTTT. This chain joins TRBV5-5 and TRBJ1-5, with 9 bases identical to TRBD1. Trimming removed 4 bases from V and 3 bases from J; junction bases left unmatched: 5. CDR1 is SGHKS, CDR2 YYEKEE, per germline (reference sequence). The CDR3 consists of 15 residues.

The gene calls are TRBV7-2 and TRBJ1-6, with unresolved D. There are 17 residues in the CDR3. The V gene's germline CDR1 is SGHTA and CDR2 FQGNSA. V was cut by 1 base and J by 0 bases, with 10 bases left in between. The CDR3 region is CASSLDSLSSYNSPLHF. In DNA form, the CDR3 reads TGTGCCAGCAGCTTAGACAGCCTTTCCTCCTATAATTCACCCCTCCACTTT.

CDR3 in DNA: TGTGCCAGCAGTTTAGGGTGGGTGGGGCTAAGGACTGAAGCTTTCTTT. Its translation is CASSLGWVGLRTEAFF. The chain has TRBV28 and TRBJ1-1; D perhaps matches TRBD1 (5 bases). The CDR3 is 16 residues long. V lost 2 bases and J lost 5, with 18 bases in between. Per germline, CDR1 MDHEN and CDR2 SYDVKM.

V usage is TRBV7-9 and J usage is TRBJ1-1, with 7 bases that match TRBD1. Germline V gene data show CDR1 as SEHNR and CDR2 as FQNEAQ (reference sequence). The CDR3 loop spans 11 amino acids. The ends lost 6 bases at V and 11 bases at J; junction bases unmatched: 6. The CDR3 is CASRQTGRAFF. The CDR3 DNA follows: TGTGCCAGCAGGCAGACAGGGAGGGCTTTCTTT.